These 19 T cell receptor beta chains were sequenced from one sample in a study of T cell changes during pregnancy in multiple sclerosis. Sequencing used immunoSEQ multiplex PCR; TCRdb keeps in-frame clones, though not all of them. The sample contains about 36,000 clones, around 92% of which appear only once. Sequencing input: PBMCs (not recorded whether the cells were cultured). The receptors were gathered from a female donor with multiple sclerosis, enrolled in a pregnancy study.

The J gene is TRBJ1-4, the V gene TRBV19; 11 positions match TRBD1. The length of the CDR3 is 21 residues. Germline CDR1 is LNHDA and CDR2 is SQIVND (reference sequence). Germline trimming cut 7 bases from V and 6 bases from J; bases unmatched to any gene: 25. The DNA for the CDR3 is TGTGCCAGTATGGACAGGGGGCGACAGTTTCTTTCAACCATATCGGATGAAAAACTGTTTTTT. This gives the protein CASMDRGRQFLSTISDEKLFF.

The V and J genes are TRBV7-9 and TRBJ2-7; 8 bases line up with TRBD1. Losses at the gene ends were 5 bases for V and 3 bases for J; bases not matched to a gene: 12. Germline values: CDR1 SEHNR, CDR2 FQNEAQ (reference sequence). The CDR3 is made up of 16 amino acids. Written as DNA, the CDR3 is TGTGCCAGCAGCCCCCATCAGGGGGCTATAATCTACGAGCAGTACTTC. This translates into CASSPHQGAIIYEQYF.

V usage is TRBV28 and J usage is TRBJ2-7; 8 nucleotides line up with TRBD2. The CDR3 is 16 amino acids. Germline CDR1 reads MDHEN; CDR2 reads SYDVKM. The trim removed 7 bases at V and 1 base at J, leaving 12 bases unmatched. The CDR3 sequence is CASTATGGPFSYEQYF. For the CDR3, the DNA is TGTGCCAGCACGGCGACGGGAGGGCCCTTTTCCTACGAGCAGTACTTC.

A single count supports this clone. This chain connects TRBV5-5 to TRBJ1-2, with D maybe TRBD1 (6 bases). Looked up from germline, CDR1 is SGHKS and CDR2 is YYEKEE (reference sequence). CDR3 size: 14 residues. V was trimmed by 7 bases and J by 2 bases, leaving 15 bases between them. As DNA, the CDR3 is TGTGCCAGCGAAAAACAGGGCTTCAACTATGGCTACACCTTC. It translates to CASEKQGFNYGYTF.

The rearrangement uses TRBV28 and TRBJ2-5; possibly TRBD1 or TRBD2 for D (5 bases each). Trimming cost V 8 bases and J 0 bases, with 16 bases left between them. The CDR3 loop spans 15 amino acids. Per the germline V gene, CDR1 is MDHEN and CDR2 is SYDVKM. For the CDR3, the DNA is TGTGCCAGCCAGATCTCGGGACGGTACCAAGAGACCCAGTACTTC. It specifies CASQISGRYQETQYF. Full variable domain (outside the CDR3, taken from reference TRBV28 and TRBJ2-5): DVKVTQSSRYLVKRTGEKVFLECVQDMDHENMFWYRQDPGLGLRLIYFSYDVKMKEKGDIPEGYSVSREKKERFSLILESASTNQTSMYLCASQISGRYQETQYFGPGTRLLVL.

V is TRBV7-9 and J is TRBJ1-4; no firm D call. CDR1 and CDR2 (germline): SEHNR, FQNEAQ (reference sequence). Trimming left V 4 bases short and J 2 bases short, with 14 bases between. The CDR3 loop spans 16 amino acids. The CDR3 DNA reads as TGTGCCAGCAGCTCTTACGGGCTCGGGACTAATGAAAAACTGTTTTTT. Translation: CASSSYGLGTNEKLFF.

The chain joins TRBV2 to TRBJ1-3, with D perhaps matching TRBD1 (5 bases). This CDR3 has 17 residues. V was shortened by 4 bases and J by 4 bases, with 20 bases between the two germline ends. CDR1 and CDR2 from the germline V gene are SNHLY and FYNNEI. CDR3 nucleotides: TGTGCCAGCAGTGGGATTTTTGAGGGGTCCTCAGGAAACACCATATATTTT. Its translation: CASSGIFEGSSGNTIYF.

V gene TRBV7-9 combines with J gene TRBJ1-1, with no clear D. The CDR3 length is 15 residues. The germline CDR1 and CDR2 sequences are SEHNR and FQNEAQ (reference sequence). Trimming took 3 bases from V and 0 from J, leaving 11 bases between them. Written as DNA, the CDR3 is TGTGCCAGCAGCTTTGGCCTTTCTATGAACACTGAAGCTTTCTTT. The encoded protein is CASSFGLSMNTEAFF.

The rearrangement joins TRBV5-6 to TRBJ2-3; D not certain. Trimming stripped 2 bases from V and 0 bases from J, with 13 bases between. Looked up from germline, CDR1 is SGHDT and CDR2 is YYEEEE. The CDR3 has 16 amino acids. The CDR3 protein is CASSLIGDTSTDTQYF. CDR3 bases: TGTGCCAGCAGCTTAATAGGAGATACTAGCACAGATACGCAGTATTTT.

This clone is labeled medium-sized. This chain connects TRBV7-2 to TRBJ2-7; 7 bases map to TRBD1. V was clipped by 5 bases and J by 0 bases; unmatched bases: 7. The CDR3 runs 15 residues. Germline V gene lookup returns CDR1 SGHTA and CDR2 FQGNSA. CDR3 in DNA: TGTGCCAGCAGCCCTACGGCAGGGGGCTCCTACGAGCAGTACTTC. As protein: CASSPTAGGSYEQYF.

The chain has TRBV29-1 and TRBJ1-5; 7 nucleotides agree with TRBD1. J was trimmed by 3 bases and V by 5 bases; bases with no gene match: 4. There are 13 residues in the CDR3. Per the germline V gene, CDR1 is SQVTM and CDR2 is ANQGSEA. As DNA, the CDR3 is TGCAGCGTTCGCCAGGGGGTCAATCAGCCCCAGCATTTT. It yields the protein CSVRQGVNQPQHF.

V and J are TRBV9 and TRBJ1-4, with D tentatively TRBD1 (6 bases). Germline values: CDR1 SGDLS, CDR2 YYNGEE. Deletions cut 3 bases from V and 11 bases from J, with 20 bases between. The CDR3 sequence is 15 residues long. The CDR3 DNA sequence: TGTGCCAGCAGCGACAGGGCAGGTTTAGAAGGGAAACTGTTTTTT. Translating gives CASSDRAGLEGKLFF.

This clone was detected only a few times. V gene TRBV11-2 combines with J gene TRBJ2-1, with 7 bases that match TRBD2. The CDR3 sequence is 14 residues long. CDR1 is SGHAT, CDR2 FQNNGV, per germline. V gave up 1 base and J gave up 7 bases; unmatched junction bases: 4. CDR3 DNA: TGTGCCAGCAGCTTAGTGGGAGGGCCTAATGAGCAGTTCTTC. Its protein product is CASSLVGGPNEQFF.

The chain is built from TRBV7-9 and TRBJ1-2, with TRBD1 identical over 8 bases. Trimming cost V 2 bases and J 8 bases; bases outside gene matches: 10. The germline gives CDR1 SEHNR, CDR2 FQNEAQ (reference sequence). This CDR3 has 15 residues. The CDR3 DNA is TGTGCCAGCAGCTTAATCCAGGGGGCCGGGGGCGGCTACACCTTC. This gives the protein CASSLIQGAGGGYTF.

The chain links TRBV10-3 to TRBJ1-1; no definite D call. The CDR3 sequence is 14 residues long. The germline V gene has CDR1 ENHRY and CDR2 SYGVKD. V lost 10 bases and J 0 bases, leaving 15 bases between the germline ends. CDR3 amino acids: CATNAKGMNTEAFF. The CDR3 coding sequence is TGTGCCACAAACGCCAAGGGTATGAACACTGAAGCTTTCTTT.

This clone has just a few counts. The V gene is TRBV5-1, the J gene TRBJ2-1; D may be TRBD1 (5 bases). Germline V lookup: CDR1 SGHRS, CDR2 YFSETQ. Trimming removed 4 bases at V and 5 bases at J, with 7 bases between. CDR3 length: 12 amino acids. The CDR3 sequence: CASSRGHNEQFF. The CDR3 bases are TGCGCCAGCAGCAGGGGCCACAATGAGCAGTTCTTC.

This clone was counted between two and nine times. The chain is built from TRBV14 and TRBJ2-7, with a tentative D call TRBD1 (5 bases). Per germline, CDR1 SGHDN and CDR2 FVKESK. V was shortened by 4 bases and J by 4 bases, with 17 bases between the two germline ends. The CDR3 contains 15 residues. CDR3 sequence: CASSRSAGFGYEQYF. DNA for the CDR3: TGTGCCAGCAGCCGAAGTGCAGGGTTCGGGTACGAGCAGTACTTC. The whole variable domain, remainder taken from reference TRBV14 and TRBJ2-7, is EAGVTQFPSHSVIEKGQTVTLRCDPISGHDNLYWYRRVMGKEIKFLLHFVKESKQDESGMPNNRFLAERTGGTYSTLKVQPAELEDSGVYFCASSRSAGFGYEQYFGPGTRLTVT.

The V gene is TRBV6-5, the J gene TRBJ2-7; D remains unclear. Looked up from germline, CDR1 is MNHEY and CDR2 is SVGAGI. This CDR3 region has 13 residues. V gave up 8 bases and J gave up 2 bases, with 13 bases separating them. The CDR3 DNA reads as TGTGCCAGCGGGCTACAGTCCGCCTACGAGCAGTACTTC. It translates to CASGLQSAYEQYF.

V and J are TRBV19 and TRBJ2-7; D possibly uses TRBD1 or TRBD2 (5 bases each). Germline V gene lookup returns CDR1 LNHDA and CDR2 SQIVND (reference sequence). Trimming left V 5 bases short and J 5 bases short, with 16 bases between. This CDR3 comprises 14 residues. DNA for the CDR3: TGTGCCAGTAGTGCACCGGGACGAAGAGACGAGCAGTACTTC. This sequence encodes CASSAPGRRDEQYF.